This T cell receptor (beta chain) comes out of a study of shared clonotypes between healthy human individuals. Authors' methods: In the immunoSEQ data, sequences were junction-only and lacked quality scores, so filtering differed. Assay used: immunoSEQ multiplex PCR; TCRdb lists only in-frame clones, some missing. The DNA was the basis for D and trimming; V, J and clone size are from that table. Among roughly 480,000 clones listed, 70% to 80% were seen once. Whole-study findings and limits: Since donors were few, the genetic and exposure-history diversity represented was limited.

Between the trimmed V and J ends, which lost 1 base and 9 bases, there was a span of 13 bases. This CDR3 has 14 residues. The germline V gene encodes CDR1 SEHNR and CDR2 FQNEAQ (reference sequence). A remark on this clone: Its cognate antigen is unknown.

This sequence joins TRBV7-9 and TRBJ2-1; tentative D call: TRBD1 (5 bases). The sequencing input was PBMCs. The TCR was taken from a woman aged 35 to 49 in good health. Some clones in this sample may be carry-over from other donors' samples. The CDR3 loop reads CASSLGQQEPEQFF. The CDR3 DNA sequence: TGTGCCAGCAGCTTAGGCCAACAGGAGCCTGAGCAGTTCTTC.